A single sample is the source of the 28 T cell receptor beta chains below, sequenced in a study of CXCR3-negative and CXCR3-positive naive CD8 T cells. TRB cDNA libraries were made by UMI-labeled 5' RACE. TCRdb reprocessed the 5' RACE reads and keeps a single row for each CDR3 protein, giving no DNA. Found here are more than 7,000 distinct CDR3 sequences; the top ten clones hold around 1.5%. Sequencing used naive CXCR3- CD8+ T cells from blood. Subset reported: CD45RO-CCR7+CD27+CD95- naive CD8+ T cells lacking CXCR3 (TNR3-). The receptor set was obtained from a human donor in good health. Some clones in this sample may be carry-over from other donors' samples.

This chain connects TRBV4-2 to TRBJ1-3. CDR1 is LGHNA and CDR2 is YNFKEQ in the germline V gene. This CDR3 is 16 amino acids long. CDR3 loop: CASSQDRRNSGNTIYF.

This chain links TRBV29-1 with TRBJ1-1; TCRdb outputs TRBD1, but without DNA this stays unchecked. The CDR3 has 13 amino acids. Germline V gene data show CDR1 as SQVTM and CDR2 as ANQGSEA. This chain's CDR3 is CSVEGQLNTEAFF.

The chain recombines TRBV19 with TRBJ1-4. Germline CDR1 LNHDA, CDR2 SQIVND (reference sequence). CDR3 size: 13 residues. CDR3 in amino acids: CASSPRANEKLFF. Filled out from reference TRBV19 and TRBJ1-4, the complete variable domain reads DGGITQSPKYLFRKEGQNVTLSCEQNLNHDAMYWYRQDPGQGLRLIYYSQIVNDFQKGDIAEGYSVSREKKESFPLTVTSAQKNPTAFYLCASSPRANEKLFFGSGTQLSVL.

The J gene is TRBJ2-7, the V gene TRBV21-1; TCRdb's D gene call, TRBD1, goes unchecked for lack of DNA. TRBV21-1 is reported as a pseudogene. CDR3 length: 14 residues. The chain's CDR3 is CASSGTGVPYEQYF.

This sequence joins TRBV29-1 and TRBJ1-2; TCRdb returns TRBD1, unconfirmable since there is no DNA. The CDR3 extends over 13 amino acids. CDR1 is SQVTM and CDR2 is ANQGSEA in the germline V gene. The CDR3 loop reads CSVEEQGGYGYTF.

This rearrangement joins TRBV20-1 to TRBJ1-2. The CDR3 totals 11 residues. Germline values: CDR1 DFQATT, CDR2 SNEGSKA (reference sequence). CDR3 protein: CSARDLSGYTF.

This clonotype is identified as medium-sized from frequency. The chain is built from TRBV7-8 and TRBJ2-5; checking the TCRdb D call of TRBD1 is not possible without DNA. CDR1 SGHVS and CDR2 FQNEAQ come from the germline V gene. The CDR3 loop spans 15 amino acids. CDR3 residues: CASSPPGTAQETQYF.

This clonotype is identified as medium-sized from frequency. The chain combines TRBV21-1 with TRBJ2-1; the TRBD1 assignment by TCRdb is unverifiable without DNA. TRBV21-1 is reported as a pseudogene. The CDR3 is 19 residues long. The CDR3 sequence is CASSKGCVDCGRRYNEQFF.

This clonotype is medium-sized by frequency. V is TRBV28 and J is TRBJ2-6; TCRdb's D call of TRBD1 is untestable without DNA. The germline CDR1 and CDR2 sequences are MDHEN and SYDVKM. The CDR3 covers 16 residues. The CDR3 here is CASSTRQFSGANVLTF.

This chain connects TRBV5-5 to TRBJ2-3; TCRdb picks TRBD1, but there is no DNA to check that call. This CDR3 region has 15 residues. CDR1 and CDR2 from the germline V gene are SGHKS and YYEKEE (reference sequence). The CDR3 protein is CASSKPGPSTDTQYF.

Frequency places this clonotype as medium-sized. This chain links TRBV29-1 with TRBJ2-7. CDR3 length: 12 residues. Germline CDR1 is SQVTM and CDR2 is ANQGSEA. The CDR3 loop is CSVADVTDEQYF.

This chain connects TRBV4-2 to TRBJ1-2. Per the germline V gene, CDR1 is LGHNA and CDR2 is YNFKEQ. This CDR3 contains 14 residues. The CDR3: CASSQFGIDYGYTF.

The rearrangement links TRBV6-5 to TRBJ1-2. Germline V CDR1 and CDR2: MNHEY, SVGAGI. The CDR3 contains 13 residues. CDR3: CASSPEGRYGYTF.

J is TRBJ2-1 and V is TRBV29-1; TCRdb selects TRBD2, and the lack of DNA leaves this call unchecked. This CDR3 is 14 amino acids long. In germline, CDR1 is SQVTM, CDR2 ANQGSEA. This CDR3 is CSVPTSGAYNEQFF.

The V gene is TRBV14, the J gene TRBJ2-7; without DNA, the TCRdb call of TRBD2 cannot be checked. CDR1 is SGHDN and CDR2 is FVKESK in the germline V gene. The CDR3 contains 14 residues. The CDR3 spells CASSQGEGFYEQYF.

Judged by frequency, this clonotype is medium-sized. The chain combines TRBV7-9 with TRBJ2-2; TCRdb selects TRBD1, and the lack of DNA leaves this call unchecked. The CDR3 runs 15 residues. CDR1 and CDR2 from the germline V gene are SEHNR and FQNEAQ (reference sequence). The chain's CDR3 is CASSQGQTNTGELFF. The whole variable domain, filled in from reference TRBV7-9 and TRBJ2-2, reads DTGVSQNPRHKITKRGQNVTFRCDPISEHNRLYWYRQTLGQGPEFLTYFQNEAQLEKSRLLSDRFSAERPKGSFSTLEIQRTEQGDSAMYLCASSQGQTNTGELFFGEGSRLTVL.

V is TRBV11-1 and J is TRBJ2-1; the TRBD2 assignment by TCRdb is unverifiable without DNA. The CDR3 spans 13 residues. Germline V lookup: CDR1 SGHAT, CDR2 FQDESV (reference sequence). This CDR3 reads CASQREGHNEQFF.

The V call is TRBV5-1, the J call TRBJ2-7; the TCRdb call, TRBD1, lacks DNA for checking. The CDR3 runs 15 residues. Germline V gene lookup returns CDR1 SGHRS and CDR2 YFSETQ. CDR3 loop: CASSLTGTADYEQYF.

The V call is TRBV3-1, the J call TRBJ2-6. The germline V gene encodes CDR1 LGHDT and CDR2 YNNKEL (reference sequence). This CDR3 comprises 20 residues. The chain's CDR3 is CASSSLTESTEISGANVLTF. Based on the CDR3 plus reference TRBV3-1 and TRBJ2-6, the full variable domain is DTAVSQTPKYLVTQMGNDKSIKCEQNLGHDTMYWYKQDSKKFLKIMFSYNNKELIINETVPNRFSPKSPDKAHLNLHINSLELGDSAVYFCASSSLTESTEISGANVLTFGAGSRLTVL.

The V call is TRBV12-3 or TRBV12-4, the J call TRBJ1-2. This CDR3 has 11 residues. Here the CDR3 reads CASSFGGGYTF.

This clonotype is identified as medium-sized from frequency. The gene calls are TRBV29-1 and TRBJ2-2; the D call of TRBD1 rests on TCRdb alone, since no DNA is present to check it. The CDR3 has 14 residues. From germline, CDR1 is SQVTM and CDR2 ANQGSEA. This CDR3 is CSVEGQGAAGELFF.

Frequency places this clonotype as medium-sized. V usage is TRBV7-3 and J usage is TRBJ1-1. The CDR3 length is 15 residues. CDR1 and CDR2 (germline): SGHTA, FQGTGA. CDR3 residues: CASSLEDGGRPKAFF.

V gene TRBV29-1 combines with J gene TRBJ2-7; with no DNA, the TCRdb D assignment of TRBD2 cannot be verified. Germline V gene lookup returns CDR1 SQVTM and CDR2 ANQGSEA. The CDR3 covers 15 residues. The CDR3 loop reads CSVVEAVKSSYEQYF.

The chain has TRBV7-8 and TRBJ2-4; there is no DNA to check the TCRdb D call of TRBD2. The CDR3 totals 14 residues. Germline V gene data show CDR1 as SGHVS and CDR2 as FQNEAQ. This CDR3 is CASSWDSLPNIQYF.

The CDR3 spells CASRDRTSHLETQYF. This rearrangement joins TRBV28 to TRBJ2-5; TCRdb proposes TRBD1, but this gene call is untestable without DNA. Germline V gene sequence: CDR1 MDHEN, CDR2 SYDVKM. The CDR3 totals 15 residues.

This chain connects TRBV27 to TRBJ2-2; lacking DNA, the TRBD2 call made by TCRdb goes unchecked. This CDR3 region has 14 residues. CDR1 is MNHEY, CDR2 SMNVEV, per germline (reference sequence). This CDR3 is CASSLRAGTGELFF.

The chain uses TRBV29-1 and TRBJ1-2; checking the TCRdb D call of TRBD1 is not possible without DNA. The germline gives CDR1 SQVTM, CDR2 ANQGSEA. This CDR3 region has 13 residues. The CDR3 region is CSAPGGADLGYTF.

This sequence joins TRBV29-1 and TRBJ2-7. The CDR3 has 13 residues. The germline V gene has CDR1 SQVTM and CDR2 ANQGSEA. The CDR3 sequence is CSVEGPGEYEQYF.